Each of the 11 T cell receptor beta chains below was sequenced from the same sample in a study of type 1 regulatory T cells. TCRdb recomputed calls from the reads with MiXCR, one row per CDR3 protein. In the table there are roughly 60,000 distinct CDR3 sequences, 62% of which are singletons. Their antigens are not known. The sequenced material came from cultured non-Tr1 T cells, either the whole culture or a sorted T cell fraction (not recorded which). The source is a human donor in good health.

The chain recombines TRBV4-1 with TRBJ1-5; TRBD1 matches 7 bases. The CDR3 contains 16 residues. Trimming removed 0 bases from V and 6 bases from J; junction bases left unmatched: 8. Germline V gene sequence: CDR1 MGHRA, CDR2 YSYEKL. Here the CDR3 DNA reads TGCGCCAGCAGCCAAGATCACCGGGACAGATTTCAGCCCCAGCATTTT. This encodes CASSQDHRDRFQPQHF.

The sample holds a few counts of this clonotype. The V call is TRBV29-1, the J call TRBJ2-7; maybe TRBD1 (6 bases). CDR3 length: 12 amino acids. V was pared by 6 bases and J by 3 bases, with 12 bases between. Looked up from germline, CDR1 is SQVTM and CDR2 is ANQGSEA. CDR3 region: CSVRDTYYEQYF. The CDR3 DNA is TGCAGCGTCCGGGACACCTACTACGAGCAGTACTTC.

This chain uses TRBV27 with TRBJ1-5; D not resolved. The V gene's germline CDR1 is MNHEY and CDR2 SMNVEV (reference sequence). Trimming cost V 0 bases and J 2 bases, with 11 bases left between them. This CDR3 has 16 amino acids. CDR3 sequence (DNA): TGTGCCAGCAGTTTATCGACTCACGGAGGCAATCAGCCCCAGCATTTT. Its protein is CASSLSTHGGNQPQHF.

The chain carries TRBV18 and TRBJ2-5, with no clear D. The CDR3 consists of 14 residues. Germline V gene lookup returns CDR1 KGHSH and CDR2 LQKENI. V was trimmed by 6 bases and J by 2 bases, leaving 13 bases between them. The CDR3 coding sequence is TGTGCCAGCTCCCCCATGTCTCGTCAAGAGACCCAGTACTTC. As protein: CASSPMSRQETQYF.

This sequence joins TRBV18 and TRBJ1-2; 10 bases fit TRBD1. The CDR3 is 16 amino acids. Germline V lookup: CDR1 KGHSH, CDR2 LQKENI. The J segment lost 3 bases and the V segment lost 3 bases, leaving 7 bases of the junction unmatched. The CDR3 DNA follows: TGTGCCAGCTCACCCAAAACTGGGACAGGGGACTATGGCTACACCTTC. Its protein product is CASSPKTGTGDYGYTF.

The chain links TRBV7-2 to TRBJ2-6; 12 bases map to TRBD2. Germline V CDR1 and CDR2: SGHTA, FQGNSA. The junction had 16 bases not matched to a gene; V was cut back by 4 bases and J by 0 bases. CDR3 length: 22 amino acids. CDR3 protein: CASSYVRLAGVTGRSGANVLTF. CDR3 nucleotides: TGTGCCAGCAGCTACGTTAGACTAGCGGGAGTGACGGGACGCTCTGGGGCCAACGTCCTGACTTTC.

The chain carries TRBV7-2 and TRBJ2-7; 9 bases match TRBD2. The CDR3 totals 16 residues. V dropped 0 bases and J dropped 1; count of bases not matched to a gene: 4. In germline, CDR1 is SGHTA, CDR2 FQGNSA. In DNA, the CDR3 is TGTGCCAGCAGCTTAGCAGCGGGAGGTTCGTCCTACGAGCAGTACTTC. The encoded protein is CASSLAAGGSSYEQYF.

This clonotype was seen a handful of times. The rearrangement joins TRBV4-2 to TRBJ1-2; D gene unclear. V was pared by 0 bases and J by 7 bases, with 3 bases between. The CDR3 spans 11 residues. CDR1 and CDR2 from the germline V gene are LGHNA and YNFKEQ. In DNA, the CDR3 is TGTGCCAGCAGCCAAGAGGGTGGCTACACCTTC. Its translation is CASSQEGGYTF.

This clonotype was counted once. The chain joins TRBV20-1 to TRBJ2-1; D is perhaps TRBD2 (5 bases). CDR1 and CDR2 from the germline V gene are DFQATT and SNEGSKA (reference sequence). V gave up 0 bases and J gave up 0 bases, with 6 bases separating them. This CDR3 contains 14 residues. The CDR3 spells CSAREGSSYNEQFF. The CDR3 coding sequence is TGCAGTGCTAGAGAGGGGAGCTCCTACAATGAGCAGTTCTTC.

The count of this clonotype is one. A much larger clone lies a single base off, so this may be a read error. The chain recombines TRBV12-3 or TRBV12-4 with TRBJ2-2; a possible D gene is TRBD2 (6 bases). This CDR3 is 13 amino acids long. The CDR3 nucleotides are TGTGCCAGCATCCCCTTAGACACCGGGGGGCTGTTTTTT. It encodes CASIPLDTGGLFF.

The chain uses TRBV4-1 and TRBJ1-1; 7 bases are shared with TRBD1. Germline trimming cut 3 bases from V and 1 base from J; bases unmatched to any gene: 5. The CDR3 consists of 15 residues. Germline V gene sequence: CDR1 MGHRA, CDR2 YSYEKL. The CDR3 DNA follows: TGCGCCAGCAGCCAGCTAGGGACAGAGAACACTGAAGCTTTCTTT. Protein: CASSQLGTENTEAFF.